The 18 T cell receptor beta chains below all came from one sample that was sequenced in a study of T cell responses to AZD1222 COVID-19 vaccine (dated by TCRdb to about 2021). Taken with the paper, the label for time point translates to: baseline before first vaccination. Library creation used the immunoSEQ multiplex PCR assay. What TCRdb holds here is the immuneACCESS table cut down to in-frame rearrangements. Part of the clones is not present; checked against another copy, under half of the missing clones reflect an unresolved V gene, and the others are unexplained. Here the sample has fewer than 150,000 clones; almost 90% occur a single time. The ten largest clones take up around 3.6% of the sample. This specimen consisted of peripheral blood, obtained on day 0 of AZD1222 vaccination. The source of these receptors is an adult in good health.

The gene calls are TRBV5-1 and TRBJ2-7, with D possibly being TRBD1 (5 bases). Trimming pared 4 bases from V and 6 bases from J, leaving 11 bases between. The CDR3 contains 12 residues. Germline assignment: CDR1 SGHRS and CDR2 YFSETQ. For the CDR3, the DNA is TGCGCCAGCAGCCCGGACATTGGCGAGCAGTACTTC. Its protein is CASSPDIGEQYF.

In its sample, this clone was seen once. CDR3 amino acids: CAIRGQSTDTQYF. As DNA, the CDR3 is TGTGCCATCAGAGGACAGAGCACAGATACGCAGTATTTT. V and J are TRBV10-3 and TRBJ2-3; maybe TRBD1 (6 bases). The CDR3 is made up of 13 amino acids. Germline lookup yields CDR1 ENHRY and CDR2 SYGVKD. V shed 6 bases and J shed 0 bases, with 7 bases lying between them.

The chain combines TRBV5-1 with TRBJ1-1, with unresolved D. The CDR3 contains 19 residues. V gave up 4 bases and J gave up 2 bases, with 27 bases separating them. Per the germline V gene, CDR1 is SGHRS and CDR2 is YFSETQ. CDR3 residues: CASSHFSVREYGLNTEAFF. For the CDR3, the DNA is TGCGCCAGCAGCCACTTTTCAGTCCGGGAGTATGGGCTAAACACTGAAGCTTTCTTT.

This clone appeared a single time. The genes are TRBV7-3 and TRBJ2-1; a weak D match, TRBD1 (5 bases). Looked up from germline, CDR1 is SGHTA and CDR2 is FQGTGA. The CDR3 totals 13 residues. V gave up 5 bases and J gave up 5 bases, with 10 bases separating them. CDR3 sequence: CASSVQVDNEQFF. CDR3 in DNA: TGTGCCAGCAGCGTACAGGTTGACAATGAGCAGTTCTTC. The whole variable domain, filled in from reference TRBV7-3 and TRBJ2-1, reads GAGVSQTPSNKVTEKGKYVELRCDPISGHTALYWYRQSLGQGPEFLIYFQGTGAADDSGLPNDRFFAVRPEGSVSTLKIQRTERGDSAVYLCASSVQVDNEQFFGPGTRLTVL.

J is TRBJ2-7 and V is TRBV3-1 (or the pseudogene TRBV3-2); TRBD1 agrees at 8 bases. The CDR3 runs 14 residues. From germline, CDR1 is LGHDT and CDR2 YNNKEL (reference sequence). Trimming took 4 bases from V and 2 from J; bases not matched to a gene: 4. This CDR3 reads CASSRDRGAYEQYF. CDR3 DNA: TGTGCCAGCAGCCGTGACAGGGGAGCCTACGAGCAGTACTTC.

The chain has TRBV10-3 and TRBJ1-1, with unresolved D. The germline V and J ends were trimmed by 10 bases and 1 base, with 7 bases remaining between them. The germline gives CDR1 ENHRY, CDR2 SYGVKD. The CDR3 consists of 11 residues. The CDR3 here is CATLKNTEAFF. CDR3 DNA: TGTGCCACCTTAAAGAACACTGAAGCTTTCTTT.

The rearrangement uses TRBV30 and TRBJ1-2; D might be TRBD1 (6 bases). CDR1 is GTSNPN, CDR2 SVGIG, per germline (reference sequence). V was cut by 5 bases and J by 2 bases, with 12 bases left in between. The CDR3 sequence is 13 residues long. This CDR3 is CAWWTDQNYGYTF. The CDR3 DNA reads TGTGCCTGGTGGACAGATCAAAACTATGGCTACACCTTC.

The rearrangement joins TRBV9 to TRBJ2-1; 9 positions match TRBD2. From germline, CDR1 is SGDLS and CDR2 YYNGEE. V was clipped by 3 bases and J by 0 bases; unmatched bases: 4. The CDR3 is made up of 16 amino acids. The CDR3 region has the DNA TGTGCCAGCAGCGCTCGTAGCGGGAGCTCCTACAATGAGCAGTTCTTC. This gives the protein CASSARSGSSYNEQFF.

The V call is TRBV28, the J call TRBJ1-2; TRBD1 is a possible D gene (5 bases). Germline-derived CDR1 and CDR2 are MDHEN and SYDVKM. The CDR3 is 14 amino acids. Trimming cost V 2 bases and J 5 bases, with 12 bases left between them. In DNA form, the CDR3 reads TGTGCCAGCAGTTTAGGGAGGGGTGGATATGGCTACACCTTC. Protein product: CASSLGRGGYGYTF.

The chain recombines TRBV7-2 with TRBJ1-2, with 8 bases identical to TRBD1. This CDR3 comprises 14 residues. CDR1 and CDR2 (germline): SGHTA, FQGNSA. The V and J ends lost 9 bases and 3 bases, in that order; junction bases with no gene match: 9. The CDR3 here is CASRRDRRDYGYTF. CDR3 in DNA: TGTGCCAGTCGAAGGGACAGGAGGGACTATGGCTACACCTTC. The variable domain in full, completed from reference TRBV7-2 and TRBJ1-2, reads GAGVSQSPSNKVTEKGKDVELRCDPISGHTALYWYRQSLGQGLEFLIYFQGNSAPDKSGLPSDRFSAERTGGSVSTLTIQRTQQEDSAVYLCASRRDRRDYGYTFGSGTRLTVV.

The V call is TRBV7-2, the J call TRBJ2-7; TRBD2 matches at 7 bases. CDR1 and CDR2 from the germline V gene are SGHTA and FQGNSA. V lost 2 bases, J lost 3 bases, and 7 bases stayed unmatched. The CDR3 extends over 15 amino acids. The CDR3 reads CASSLSGGSNYEQYF. CDR3 DNA: TGTGCCAGCAGCTTATCTGGCGGGAGTAACTACGAGCAGTACTTC.

This sequence joins TRBV7-9 and TRBJ1-5; perhaps TRBD1 as D (5 bases). The CDR3 totals 13 residues. Trimming removed 1 base at V and 7 bases at J, with 8 bases between. In germline, CDR1 is SEHNR, CDR2 FQNEAQ (reference sequence). The CDR3 sequence: CASSLDRLQPQHF. The CDR3 nucleotides are TGTGCCAGCAGCTTAGACAGGCTCCAGCCCCAGCATTTT.

The gene calls are TRBV15 and TRBJ1-2; perhaps TRBD1 as D (5 bases). Germline loops: CDR1 LNHNV, CDR2 YYDKDF (reference sequence). The CDR3 extends over 14 amino acids. The V end was cut by 1 base, the J end by 5 bases, with 11 bases between. CDR3 bases: TGTGCCACCAGCAGAGTTGGAGGGGAGTATGGCTACACCTTC. The encoded protein is CATSRVGGEYGYTF.

The genes are TRBV2 and TRBJ1-1; perhaps TRBD1 as D (6 bases). Deletions cut 7 bases from V and 1 base from J, with 13 bases between. Germline values: CDR1 SNHLY, CDR2 FYNNEI. The CDR3 contains 14 residues. The CDR3 coding sequence is TGTGCCAGCACGGGAGGGGGACAGAACACTGAAGCTTTCTTT. This sequence encodes CASTGGGQNTEAFF.

CDR3 in DNA: TGTGCCAGCAGCTCCGGGACTTTCTCTACTAATGAAAAACTGTTTTTT. Translation: CASSSGTFSTNEKLFF. V usage is TRBV2 and J usage is TRBJ1-4, with D perhaps matching TRBD1 (5 bases). The ends were cut back, 6 bases at V and 2 bases at J, with 16 bases in the middle. The germline V gene has CDR1 SNHLY and CDR2 FYNNEI. The CDR3 is 16 residues long.

For the CDR3, the DNA is TGTGCCAGCAGTCCTATAGGACTAGCGGGAGTTAAGGAGACCCAGTACTTC. This sequence encodes CASSPIGLAGVKETQYF. This sequence joins TRBV6-6 and TRBJ2-5, with TRBD2 matching 13 bases. The CDR3 is 17 residues long. V lost 5 bases, J lost 5 bases, and 11 bases stayed unmatched. The germline V gene has CDR1 MNHNY and CDR2 SVGAGI (reference sequence).

This clone was counted a single time. The chain is built from TRBV28 and TRBJ1-1; 11 nucleotides match TRBD1. Trimming removed 6 bases from V and 6 bases from J; junction bases left unmatched: 6. The length of the CDR3 is 14 residues. The germline CDR1 and CDR2 sequences are MDHEN and SYDVKM. The CDR3 spells CASRLGTGGSEAFF. CDR3 bases: TGTGCCAGCAGACTCGGGACAGGGGGATCTGAAGCTTTCTTT.

This clone was counted once. This chain joins TRBV7-9 and TRBJ1-1; 8 bases map to TRBD1. The CDR3 contains 14 residues. The V and J ends lost 4 bases and 7 bases, in that order; junction bases with no gene match: 8. Germline V gives CDR1 SEHNR, CDR2 FQNEAQ (reference sequence). The CDR3 loop reads CASSSQGVLFEAFF. The CDR3 DNA is TGTGCCAGCAGCTCACAGGGGGTCCTTTTTGAAGCTTTCTTT.